Each of the 29 T cell receptor beta chains below was sequenced from the same sample in a study of blood T cell repertoires in COVID-19. The table came from immunoSEQ multiplex PCR; TCRdb's copy has only in-frame clones and leaves some out. The sample contains roughly 200,000 clones, around four fifths of which appear only once. Input material: peripheral blood. The receptors were sampled from a woman between 65 and 79 years old with active or convalescent COVID-19.

The gene calls are TRBV5-1 and TRBJ1-2; D not resolved. V was shortened by 5 bases and J by 6 bases, with 20 bases between the two germline ends. The CDR3 length is 15 residues. CDR1 and CDR2 from the germline V gene are SGHRS and YFSETQ. CDR3 bases: TGCGCCAGCAGAAATTATAACAGCCGCCCGGATGGCTACACCTTC. Translation gives CASRNYNSRPDGYTF.

V and J are TRBV4-1 and TRBJ2-3; perhaps TRBD2 as D (5 bases). The CDR3 runs to 14 residues. CDR1 and CDR2 (germline): MGHRA, YSYEKL. Trimming took off 0 bases at V and 6 bases at J, with 10 bases between the two ends. The CDR3 region is CASSQEPRVDTQYF. The CDR3 DNA sequence: TGCGCCAGCAGCCAAGAGCCGCGGGTGGATACGCAGTATTTT.

V gene TRBV7-2 combines with J gene TRBJ1-1, with D perhaps matching TRBD1 (6 bases). This CDR3 has 14 amino acids. Germline assignment: CDR1 SGHTA and CDR2 FQGNSA. V was shortened by 7 bases and J by 4 bases, with 16 bases between the two germline ends. Here the CDR3 DNA reads TGTGCCAGCATCGAGGGGGGGGGCGGCACTGAAGCTTTCTTT. Its translation: CASIEGGGGTEAFF.

For this clone: The same CDR3 also results from other DNA sequences found in this sample. This chain connects TRBV2 to TRBJ2-3; 9 positions match TRBD1. CDR1 SNHLY and CDR2 FYNNEI come from the germline V gene. With V trimmed by 5 bases and J by 1 base, 4 bases remained unmatched. The CDR3 runs to 15 residues. CDR3 region: CASSPGQGGTDTQYF. CDR3 nucleotide sequence: TGTGCCAGCAGTCCGGGACAGGGAGGCACAGATACGCAGTATTTT.

The V call is TRBV9, the J call TRBJ1-2, with a weak D call TRBD1 (5 bases). Trimming took 3 bases from V and 1 from J, leaving 7 bases between them. Germline CDR1 reads SGDLS; CDR2 reads YYNGEE. The CDR3 runs to 13 residues. The CDR3 DNA follows: TGTGCCAGCAGCGCGGGGGTTAACTATGGCTACACCTTC. This gives the protein CASSAGVNYGYTF.

V and J are TRBV7-3 and TRBJ2-2; TRBD2 matches 14 bases. CDR3 length: 19 amino acids. Germline V CDR1 and CDR2: SGHTA, FQGTGA. Trimming took 2 bases from V and 4 from J; bases not matched to a gene: 9. CDR3 sequence (DNA): TGTGCCAGCAGCTTATGGGGACTAGCGGGAGCGGGGTCCACCGGGGAGCTGTTTTTT. It encodes CASSLWGLAGAGSTGELFF. The full variable domain, its missing parts supplied by reference TRBV7-3 and TRBJ2-2, is GAGVSQTPSNKVTEKGKYVELRCDPISGHTALYWYRQSLGQGPEFLIYFQGTGAADDSGLPNDRFFAVRPEGSVSTLKIQRTERGDSAVYLCASSLWGLAGAGSTGELFFGEGSRLTVL.

This clone was counted only a few times. This chain's CDR3 is CASSLGLLAGGSEQYF. The CDR3 DNA sequence: TGCGCCAGCAGCTTGGGCCTACTAGCGGGAGGAAGCGAGCAGTACTTC. The rearrangement uses TRBV5-1 and TRBJ2-7, with 12 bases that match TRBD2. The CDR3 extends over 16 amino acids. J was trimmed by 6 bases and V by 0 bases; bases with no gene match: 7. Germline-derived CDR1 and CDR2 are SGHRS and YFSETQ.

A single count supports this clone. This rearrangement joins TRBV5-1 to TRBJ2-2; D may be TRBD1 (6 bases). The CDR3 runs 15 residues. V lost 4 bases and J 0 bases, leaving 10 bases between the germline ends. CDR1 and CDR2 from the germline V gene are SGHRS and YFSETQ. Written as DNA, the CDR3 is TGCGCCAGCAGCACGGACAGCGCGAACACCGGGGAGCTGTTTTTT. Protein: CASSTDSANTGELFF.

Written as DNA, the CDR3 is TGTGCCAGCAGCCAGTTACAGGGGAGCACAGATACGCAGTATTTT. As protein: CASSQLQGSTDTQYF. The chain carries TRBV7-9 and TRBJ2-3; 7 positions match TRBD1. Looked up from germline, CDR1 is SEHNR and CDR2 is FQNEAQ (reference sequence). V gave up 5 bases and J gave up 0 bases; unmatched junction bases: 5. The CDR3 loop spans 15 amino acids. Looking up the rest from reference TRBV7-9 and TRBJ2-3 gives the full variable domain: DTGVSQNPRHKITKRGQNVTFRCDPISEHNRLYWYRQTLGQGPEFLTYFQNEAQLEKSRLLSDRFSAERPKGSFSTLEIQRTEQGDSAMYLCASSQLQGSTDTQYFGPGTRLTVL.

CDR3 nucleotides: TGTGCCAGCAGCGAACACCAGACAGGGGGTAACTATGGCTACACCTTC. Amino acid sequence: CASSEHQTGGNYGYTF. The V call is TRBV27, the J call TRBJ1-2; 9 nucleotides agree with TRBD1. Germline V gives CDR1 MNHEY, CDR2 SMNVEV (reference sequence). The ends lost 6 bases at V and 1 base at J; junction bases unmatched: 9. The CDR3 sequence is 16 residues long.

In its sample, this clone was seen once. The same CDR3 arises from other DNA sequences in this sample as well. The rearrangement uses TRBV6-5 and TRBJ1-5; TRBD1 aligns across 8 bases. J was trimmed by 6 bases and V by 8 bases; bases with no gene match: 6. This CDR3 spans 13 amino acids. Per germline, CDR1 MNHEY and CDR2 SVGAGI. The CDR3 nucleotides read TGTGCCAGCGGCAGGGGGCAAGGTCAGCCCCAGCATTTT. Translated: CASGRGQGQPQHF.

This chain uses TRBV7-9 with TRBJ2-3; 9 positions agree with TRBD2. V was pared by 1 base and J by 0 bases, with 5 bases of the junction left unmatched. The germline gives CDR1 SEHNR, CDR2 FQNEAQ (reference sequence). The CDR3 contains 17 residues. CDR3 coding DNA: TGTGCCAGCAGCTTAGGAGGACTAGCGCCTAGCACAGATACGCAGTATTTT. Encoded protein: CASSLGGLAPSTDTQYF.

The CDR3 sequence: CASSPSVGYNEQFF. The CDR3 coding sequence is TGTGCCAGCTCACCATCCGTCGGTTACAATGAGCAGTTCTTC. The chain joins TRBV18 to TRBJ2-1; D is unclear. CDR1 is KGHSH and CDR2 is LQKENI in the germline V gene. The CDR3 totals 14 residues. Trimming took 2 bases from V and 4 from J, leaving 9 bases between them.

The chain couples TRBV6-1 to TRBJ2-1, with TRBD2 matching over 7 bases. CDR3 size: 17 residues. Unmatched junction bases numbered 9, after V lost 4 bases and J lost 0 bases. The germline gives CDR1 MNHNS, CDR2 SASEGT. The CDR3 loop is CASSGGRTSYSYNEQFF. The CDR3 DNA is TGTGCCAGCAGTGGCGGTAGGACTAGTTACTCCTACAATGAGCAGTTCTTC.

The genes are TRBV6-6 and TRBJ2-1; 12 bases are shared with TRBD2. This CDR3 is 15 amino acids long. The germline CDR1 and CDR2 sequences are MNHNY and SVGAGI (reference sequence). The V gene end was trimmed by 5 bases and the J gene end by 6 bases; junction bases not matched to a gene: 5. The chain's CDR3 is CASSQTSGSVNEQFF. The CDR3 DNA is TGTGCCAGCAGTCAGACTAGCGGGAGTGTCAATGAGCAGTTCTTC.

The chain recombines TRBV28 with TRBJ2-7; D is ambiguous. The V gene lost 2 bases and the J gene lost 4 bases, with 15 bases spanning the gap. CDR3 length: 15 amino acids. CDR1 and CDR2 (germline): MDHEN, SYDVKM. In DNA, the CDR3 is TGTGCCAGCAGTTTACTAGAGGTTGGAAGGTACGAGCAGTACTTC. The encoded protein is CASSLLEVGRYEQYF.

CDR3 protein: CASSPPTGGAYNEQFF. DNA of the CDR3: TGTGCCAGCTCACCCCCGACAGGGGGCGCCTACAATGAGCAGTTCTTC. The gene calls are TRBV18 and TRBJ2-1, with 10 bases identical to TRBD1. Unmatched junction bases numbered 4, after V lost 3 bases and J lost 2 bases. The CDR3 spans 16 residues. The V gene's germline CDR1 is KGHSH and CDR2 LQKENI. Complete variable domain (other parts from reference TRBV18 and TRBJ2-1): NAGVMQNPRHLVRRRGQEARLRCSPMKGHSHVYWYRQLPEEGLKFMVYLQKENIIDESGMPKERFSAEFPKEGPSILRIQQVVRGDSAAYFCASSPPTGGAYNEQFFGPGTRLTVL.

This sequence joins TRBV7-3 and TRBJ2-3, with 9 bases fitting TRBD1. V lost 1 base, J lost 0 bases, and 5 bases stayed unmatched. This CDR3 is built from 17 residues. CDR1 is SGHTA, CDR2 FQGTGA, per germline. The CDR3 DNA is TGTGCCAGCAGCTTAAACCCGGGGACAGGGAGCACAGATACGCAGTATTTT. Translated, it gives CASSLNPGTGSTDTQYF.

V and J are TRBV6-5 and TRBJ2-1; TRBD1 might be the D (5 bases). Trimming shortened V by 8 bases and J by 5 bases, and 13 bases separated the two germline ends. CDR3 length equals 13 residues. In germline, CDR1 is MNHEY, CDR2 SVGAGI. The chain's CDR3 is CASGAPPNNEQFF. The CDR3 region has the DNA TGTGCCAGCGGGGCACCCCCGAACAATGAGCAGTTCTTC.

CDR3 sequence reads: CASSLEASGPTDTQYF. The CDR3 bases are TGTGCCAGCAGCTTAGAGGCTAGCGGGCCCACAGATACGCAGTATTTT. This sequence joins TRBV11-1 and TRBJ2-3; 8 bases map to TRBD2. The junction had 5 bases not matched to a gene; V was cut back by 1 base and J by 2 bases. Germline V gene data show CDR1 as SGHAT and CDR2 as FQDESV (reference sequence). The CDR3 length is 16 residues.

The J gene is TRBJ2-7, the V gene TRBV7-9, with D possibly being TRBD2 (6 bases). The V end was cut by 4 bases, the J end by 2 bases, with 9 bases between. Per the germline V gene, CDR1 is SEHNR and CDR2 is FQNEAQ (reference sequence). This CDR3 is built from 13 residues. The CDR3 DNA reads TGTGCCAGCAGCTCGGGACTCACCTACGAGCAGTACTTC. Amino acid sequence: CASSSGLTYEQYF.

The rearrangement joins TRBV11-2 to TRBJ1-1, with TRBD1 matching 7 bases. V was pared by 6 bases and J by 11 bases, with 9 bases of the junction left unmatched. Germline lookup yields CDR1 SGHAT and CDR2 FQNNGV. This CDR3 is built from 12 residues. The CDR3 DNA is TGTGCCAGCAGTCGATCCACAGGGGCGGCTTTCTTT. Translated: CASSRSTGAAFF.

The gene calls are TRBV27 and TRBJ2-7; D unclear. V was shortened by 5 bases and J by 6 bases, with 11 bases between the two germline ends. The CDR3 contains 12 residues. Germline-derived CDR1 and CDR2 are MNHEY and SMNVEV (reference sequence). This chain's CDR3 is CASSTRGSEQYF. CDR3 coding DNA: TGTGCCAGCAGTACACGAGGATCCGAGCAGTACTTC.

V gene TRBV6-2 or TRBV6-3 combines with J gene TRBJ2-1; 7 bases match TRBD2. CDR3 size: 13 residues. CDR1 and CDR2 from the germline V gene are MNHEY and SVGEGT. After removal of 2 bases from V and 9 bases from J, the junction contained 4 bases not matched to a gene. This chain's CDR3 is CASSYMRGSEQFF. As DNA, the CDR3 is TGTGCCAGCAGTTACATGCGGGGGAGTGAGCAGTTCTTC.

The chain is built from TRBV7-9 and TRBJ2-1; D is perhaps TRBD1 (5 bases). Trimming took 2 bases from V and 8 from J, leaving 13 bases between them. The CDR3 sequence is 14 residues long. The germline V gene has CDR1 SEHNR and CDR2 FQNEAQ (reference sequence). The CDR3 sequence: CASSLSGRVDEQFF. The DNA for the CDR3 is TGTGCCAGCAGCTTATCCGGCAGGGTAGATGAGCAGTTCTTC.

Concerning this clone itself: Other DNA sequences of this sample code for an identical CDR3. This chain joins TRBV18 and TRBJ1-1; TRBD1 aligns across 7 bases. After removal of 2 bases from V and 1 base from J, the junction contained 1 base not matched to a gene. This CDR3 is built from 14 residues. Germline CDR1 KGHSH, CDR2 LQKENI. The CDR3 DNA is TGTGCCAGCTCACCAAACAGGGGGAACACTGAAGCTTTCTTT. Protein: CASSPNRGNTEAFF.

The chain joins TRBV28 to TRBJ1-4, with 11 bases aligning to TRBD1. The CDR3 loop spans 19 amino acids. Germline loops: CDR1 MDHEN, CDR2 SYDVKM. V gave up 5 bases and J gave up 0 bases; unmatched junction bases: 11. CDR3 residues: CASSHWDRGLPATNEKLFF. As DNA, the CDR3 is TGTGCCAGCAGTCACTGGGACAGGGGGTTGCCCGCAACTAATGAAAAACTGTTTTTT.

V is TRBV5-1 and J is TRBJ1-6, with 11 bases matching TRBD1. Per germline, CDR1 SGHRS and CDR2 YFSETQ. CDR3 length: 16 amino acids. V shed 2 bases and J 6 bases; nucleotides not matched to a gene: 4. CDR3 residues: CASSFGTGGSNSPLHF. The CDR3 DNA follows: TGCGCCAGCAGCTTTGGGACAGGGGGAAGTAATTCACCCCTCCACTTT.

This chain links TRBV5-1 with TRBJ2-1; no definite D call. This CDR3 has 15 residues. V dropped 1 base and J dropped 8 bases, with 16 bases sitting between them. Germline V lookup: CDR1 SGHRS, CDR2 YFSETQ. The CDR3, as DNA: TGCGCCAGCAGCTTGACGGGTGAGTCACCGTATGAGCAGTTCTTC. It codes for CASSLTGESPYEQFF.